The TCR beta chain under discussion was sequenced for a study of blood T cell repertoires in COVID-19. Turning to the study itself: Sites in the United States, Italy and Spain provided acute and convalescent COVID-19 samples.

The authors' processing: It was from reference gene primer amplification that nucleated cell counts were estimated. The method was immunoSEQ multiplex PCR; TCRdb's version includes in-frame clones alone and lacks a portion of them. V and J calls and clone size follow that table, whereas D and trimming were derived from the DNA. Of roughly 300,000 clones detected, 88% appear once; the ten largest clones hold roughly 9.1%. The junction had 3 bases not matched to a gene; V was cut back by 5 bases and J by 6 bases. Per germline, CDR1 SGHTA and CDR2 FQGNSA. The CDR3 runs to 13 residues. Sequenced: peripheral blood. This receptor was identified in a man between 18 and 29 years old with active or convalescent COVID-19. The chain couples TRBV7-2 to TRBJ1-2; TRBD1 matches at 10 bases. The CDR3 loop is CASSDRGQDGYTF. CDR3 DNA sequence: TGTGCCAGCAGCGACAGGGGGCAGGATGGCTACACCTTC.